This is a list of T cell receptor beta chains from one sample in a study of T cell changes during pregnancy in multiple sclerosis. Here immunoSEQ multiplex PCR was the method, and the copy in TCRdb shows in-frame clones only, minus some. The sample includes roughly 79,000 clones, around 93% seen only once; the top ten take about 0.8%. Sequencing used peripheral blood, obtained in the second trimester of pregnancy. All receptors come from a female donor in good health, enrolled as a control in a pregnancy study. Each CDR3 is given with its conserved first and last residue. A D gene is named only where the DNA matches it firmly. Some rows have no size entry. The others give once, few or many, or a class for an expanded clone.

>TRBV7-2|TRBD2|TRBJ2-7|once
CASSLVGGTGGEQYF
TGTGCCAGCAGCTTAGTAGGTGGGACCGGGGGGGAGCAGTACTTC
>TRBV9|.|TRBJ1-2|.
CASSSRRGGVVYGYTF
TGTGCCAGCAGCTCCCGGAGGGGGGGGGTCGTCTATGGCTACACCTTC
>TRBV10-3|.|TRBJ1-4|.
CAISPATNEKLFF
TGTGCCATCAGCCCTGCAACTAATGAAAAACTGTTTTTT
>TRBV4-3|TRBD1|TRBJ1-1|.
CASSHAWTGAYEAFF
TGCGCCAGCAGCCACGCCTGGACAGGGGCTTATGAAGCTTTCTTT
>TRBV6-5|.|TRBJ2-3|.
CASSYGGADTQYF
TGTGCCAGCAGTTATGGCGGGGCGGATACGCAGTATTTT
>TRBV19|.|TRBJ1-2|.
CASTSNTGFPDYGYTF
TGTGCCAGTACCTCCAATACAGGTTTCCCGGACTATGGCTACACCTTC
>TRBV6-1|TRBD1|TRBJ1-4|.
CASTTPGTGPEKLFF
TGTGCCAGCACTACTCCCGGGACAGGGCCTGAAAAACTGTTTTTT
>TRBV18|.|TRBJ1-6|.
CASSPSGRSPLHF
TGTGCCAGCTCACCATCTGGGCGCTCACCCCTCCACTTT
>TRBV2|TRBD1|TRBJ1-1|.
CASHGQGTGMPEAFF
TGTGCCAGCCACGGGCAGGGGACAGGGATGCCTGAAGCTTTCTTT
>TRBV28|TRBD1|TRBJ1-1|.
CASILGQKPTEAFF
TGTGCCAGCATCTTGGGACAGAAGCCCACTGAAGCTTTCTTT
>TRBV19|TRBD1|TRBJ1-6|once
CATQGASMNSPLHF
TGTGCCACCCAGGGGGCGAGTATGAATTCACCCCTCCACTTT
>TRBV4-1|.|TRBJ1-2|.
CASSQDMETLNYGYTF
TGCGCCAGCAGCCAAGATATGGAGACCCTCAACTATGGCTACACCTTC
>TRBV7-9|.|TRBJ1-4|.
CASSLGDGEKLFF
TGTGCCAGCAGCTTAGGAGATGGTGAAAAACTGTTTTTT
>TRBV5-4|.|TRBJ2-3|once
CASSQETRVTDTQYF
TGTGCCAGCAGCCAAGAGACGCGGGTCACAGATACGCAGTATTTT
>TRBV7-8|TRBD2|TRBJ2-1|once
CASSLSGGLRNEQFF
TGTGCCAGCAGCCTTAGCGGGGGCCTCCGCAATGAGCAGTTCTTC
>TRBV21-1|.|TRBJ1-3|.
CASSWKGQSNTIYF
TGTGCCAGCAGCTGGAAGGGACAGTCAAACACCATATATTTT